A selection of T cell receptor beta chains follows, all from one sample in a study of OX40 agonist ivuxolimab in advanced cancers. Produced via immunoSEQ multiplex PCR; TCRdb's table is partial and in-frame only. This table holds just under 75,000 clones, around 90% found once. Sequenced here: CD4+ or CD8+ T cells sorted from blood, sampled in a trial of the OX40 agonist ivuxolimab. Receptors originate from an adult with an advanced solid tumor such as melanoma, head and neck, liver or kidney cancer. Each CDR3 is given with its conserved first and last residue. D genes are given only for firm matches. Rows may omit the clone size; those that give it use once, few, many or a size class.

CDR3nt	CDR3aa	j_gene	v_gene	d_gene	abundance
TGTGCCAGCAGCTTAGCTCCGGACGGGAAGCAGTTCTTC	CASSLAPDGKQFF	TRBJ2-1	TRBV11-3	NA	NA
TGTGCCAGCAGCGGTTCGACAGGCAGCTATAGCAATCAGCCCCAGCATTTT	CASSGSTGSYSNQPQHF	TRBJ1-5	TRBV5-5	NA	NA
TGCGCCAGCAGCTCGAGCGGGAGGGACACCGGGGAGCTGTTTTTT	CASSSSGRDTGELFF	TRBJ2-2	TRBV5-1	TRBD2	once
TGCAGCGTTGAATCTTCAACAGGGGAAACCTACAATGAGCAGTTCTTC	CSVESSTGETYNEQFF	TRBJ2-1	TRBV29-1	TRBD1	NA
TGTGCCAGCAGAGGATGGAACACTGAAGCTTTCTTT	CASRGWNTEAFF	TRBJ1-1	TRBV6-5	NA	NA
TGTGCCAGTAGTTTTTCCCGAGGCGGGAGCTCAGATACGCAGTATTTT	CASSFSRGGSSDTQYF	TRBJ2-3	TRBV19	TRBD2	NA
TGTGCCAGCAGCTTTCAGGCAACGTGGTCTGAAGCTTTCTTT	CASSFQATWSEAFF	TRBJ1-1	TRBV7-9	NA	NA
TGTGCCAGTATTCCGGCAGGGTACGAGCAGTACTTC	CASIPAGYEQYF	TRBJ2-7	TRBV19	NA	NA
TGTGCCAGCAGTTACGTTCTACAGGGGGCTCGGTTCTTC	CASSYVLQGARFF	TRBJ2-1	TRBV6-5	TRBD1	few
TGTGCCAGCATTCCGGGGGTAGGACAGGGGACGAACACTGAAGCTTTCTTT	CASIPGVGQGTNTEAFF	TRBJ1-1	TRBV28	TRBD1	NA
TGTGCCAGTAGTATAGGGCTAGCGGGAGGGAAGGGCAAAAACATTCAGTACTTC	CASSIGLAGGKGKNIQYF	TRBJ2-4	TRBV19	TRBD2	NA
TGTGCCAGCAGTCGACAGGGGATCGGTGAAGCTTTCTTT	CASSRQGIGEAFF	TRBJ1-1	TRBV6-5	TRBD1	NA
TGTGCCAGCAGCTTCCGGGACAGGAACTCTGGGGCCAACGTCCTGACTTTC	CASSFRDRNSGANVLTF	TRBJ2-6	TRBV11-3	TRBD1	NA
TGTGCCAGCAGCAAAGGAGGCTCTGGAAACACCATATATTTT	CASSKGGSGNTIYF	TRBJ1-3	TRBV9	NA	NA
TGTGCCACCAGCAAATCAAGGACTAGTATTTATGAGCAGTTCTTC	CATSKSRTSIYEQFF	TRBJ2-1	TRBV15	TRBD2	NA
TGTGCCAGCAGTGACCCGGGGTCTAGCGGAACCACAGATACGCAGTATTTT	CASSDPGSSGTTDTQYF	TRBJ2-3	TRBV6-1	TRBD2	NA
TGTGCCAGTAGTATAGGCGACAGGGCATTCTCTGGAAACACCATATATTTT	CASSIGDRAFSGNTIYF	TRBJ1-3	TRBV19	TRBD1	NA
TGTGCCAGCAGTGAACGAATTCTCTCTGGAAACACCATATATTTT	CASSERILSGNTIYF	TRBJ1-3	TRBV2	NA	NA
TGTGCCAGCAGCTTACCCCCGGGTAGCACAGATACGCAGTATTTT	CASSLPPGSTDTQYF	TRBJ2-3	TRBV11-2	NA	NA
TGTGCCTGGGGCTTAAGACAGGGGGCGAAGAACGAGCAGTACTTC	CAWGLRQGAKNEQYF	TRBJ2-7	TRBV30	TRBD1	medium-sized
TGTGCCAGCAGCCCCCCGGGGCAGCCCCAGCATTTT	CASSPPGQPQHF	TRBJ1-5	TRBV6-5	NA	NA
TGTGCCAGCAGTTACCATTCAGCGGGAAACTACGAGCAGTACTTC	CASSYHSAGNYEQYF	TRBJ2-7	TRBV6-5	TRBD2	once
TGTGCCAGCGCCACGCTAGCGGGAGAAGATACGCAGTATTTT	CASATLAGEDTQYF	TRBJ2-3	TRBV7-2	TRBD2	NA
TGCGCCAGCAGCTTGTCGGCCTCCCACGCCAGCTCTGGAAACACCATATATTTT	CASSLSASHASSGNTIYF	TRBJ1-3	TRBV5-1	NA	NA
TGCGCCAGCAGGGACGACCCGAACACTGAAGCTTTCTTT	CASRDDPNTEAFF	TRBJ1-1	TRBV10-1	NA	NA
TGTGCCAGCAGCTCATTACAGGGGGCGGATTACAATGAGCAGTTCTTC	CASSSLQGADYNEQFF	TRBJ2-1	TRBV5-6	TRBD1	NA
TGCGCCAGCAGCTCGACAGACTATGGCTACACCTTC	CASSSTDYGYTF	TRBJ1-2	TRBV10-1	NA	NA
TGTGCCAGCAGCTTAGGGGACAGGGGGCTGTTCTTC	CASSLGDRGLFF	TRBJ2-1	TRBV11-3	TRBD1	NA